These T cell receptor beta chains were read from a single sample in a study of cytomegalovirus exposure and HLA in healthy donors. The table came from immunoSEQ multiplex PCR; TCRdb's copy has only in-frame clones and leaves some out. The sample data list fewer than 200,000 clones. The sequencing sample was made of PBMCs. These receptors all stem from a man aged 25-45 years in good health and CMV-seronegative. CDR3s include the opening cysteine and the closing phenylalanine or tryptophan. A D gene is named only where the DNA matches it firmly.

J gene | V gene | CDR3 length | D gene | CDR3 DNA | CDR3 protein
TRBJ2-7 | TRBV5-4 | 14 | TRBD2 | TGTGCCAGCAGCTTAACTAGCGGGAGCTACGAGCAGTACTTC | CASSLTSGSYEQYF
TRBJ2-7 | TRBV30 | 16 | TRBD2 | TGTGCCTGGAGTGTCACTGGCGGGGGGGCCACCGGGGAGCAGTACTTC | CAWSVTGGGATGEQYF
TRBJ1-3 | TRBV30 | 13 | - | TGTGCCTGGGTCCCGGGGAGGGGAAACACCATATATTTT | CAWVPGRGNTIYF
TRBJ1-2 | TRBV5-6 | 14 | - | TGTGCCAGCAGCCCTGGGCAGGGCGCCTATGGCTACACCTTC | CASSPGQGAYGYTF
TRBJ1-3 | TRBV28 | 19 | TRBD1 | TGTGCCAGCAGCAGGCCGGGACAGGGGGTAGGTCTCTCTGGAAACACCATATATTTT | CASSRPGQGVGLSGNTIYF
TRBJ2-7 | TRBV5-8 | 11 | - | TGTGCCAGCAGCGATAGCTACGAGCAGTACTTC | CASSDSYEQYF
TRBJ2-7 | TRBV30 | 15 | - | TGTGCCGGATCGGGGGTCCAGGAGACCCTCTACGAGCAGTACTTC | CAGSGVQETLYEQYF
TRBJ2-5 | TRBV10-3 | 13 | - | TGTGCCATCAGTGAGTCGACTCTAGAGACCCAGTACTTC | CAISESTLETQYF
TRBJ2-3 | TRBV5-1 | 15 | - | TGCGCCAGCAGCCCTGGGGGGGCCGGCACAGATACGCAGTATTTT | CASSPGGAGTDTQYF
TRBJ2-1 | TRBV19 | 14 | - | TGTGCCAGTAGTGCCACGGGGTCCTACAATGAGCAGTTCTTC | CASSATGSYNEQFF
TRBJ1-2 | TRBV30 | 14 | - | TGTGCCTGGAGTAATTGGAGGGCGAACTATGGCTACACCTTC | CAWSNWRANYGYTF
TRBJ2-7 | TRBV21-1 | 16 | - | TGTGCCAGCAGCGGTAGCGGGGCCAAGATCTCCTACGAGCAGTACTTC | CASSGSGAKISYEQYF
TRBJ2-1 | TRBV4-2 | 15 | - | TGTGCCAGCAGCCCAACAGGGAGAATCTACAATGAGCAGTTCTTC | CASSPTGRIYNEQFF
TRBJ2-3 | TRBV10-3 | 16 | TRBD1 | TGTGCCATCAGCGAACAGGGGGCTACGGGGACAGATACGCAGTATTTT | CAISEQGATGTDTQYF
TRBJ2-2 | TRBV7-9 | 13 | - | TGTGCCAGCAGCTTACCCGGGACCGGGGAGCTGTTTTTT | CASSLPGTGELFF
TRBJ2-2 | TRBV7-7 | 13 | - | TGTGCCAGCAGCTTTAGCTACACCGGGGAGCTGTTTTTT | CASSFSYTGELFF
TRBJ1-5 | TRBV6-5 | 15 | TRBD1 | TGTGCCAGCAGTCTACTGACAGGGGGGAGTCAGCCCCAGCATTTT | CASSLLTGGSQPQHF
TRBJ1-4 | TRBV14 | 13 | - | TGTGCCAGCAGCCAGGACTCCAGGGAAAAACTGTTTTTT | CASSQDSREKLFF
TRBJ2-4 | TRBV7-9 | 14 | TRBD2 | TGTGCCAGCAGCGCCGCGTCGCGGGAGGCTTTCAAGTACTTC | CASSAASREAFKYF
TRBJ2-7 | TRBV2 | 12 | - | TGTGCCAGCACCGGGAGCTCCTACGAGCAGTACTTC | CASTGSSYEQYF
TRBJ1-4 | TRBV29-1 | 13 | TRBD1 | TGCAGCGTCTCGACAGGGGGCAGTGAAAAACTGTTTTTT | CSVSTGGSEKLFF
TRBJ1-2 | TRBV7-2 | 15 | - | TGTGCCAGCAGGCCTGCAGCAGGGTTGAACTATGGCTACACCTTC | CASRPAAGLNYGYTF
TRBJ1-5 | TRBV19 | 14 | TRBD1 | TGTGCCAGTGGAGGGACAGGGGGCAATCAGCCCCAGCATTTT | CASGGTGGNQPQHF
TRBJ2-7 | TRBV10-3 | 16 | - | TGTGCCATCAGTGATCCCATGGGGAGGCTTCTCTACGAGCAGTACTTC | CAISDPMGRLLYEQYF
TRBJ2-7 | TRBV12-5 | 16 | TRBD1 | TGTGCTAGTGGTTTGGCCGGGACAGGCAGCTCCTACGAGCAGTACTTC | CASGLAGTGSSYEQYF
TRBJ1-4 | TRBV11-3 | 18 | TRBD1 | TGTGCCAGCAGCTCGCCTCGAGACGGGACAGGGGTTAATGAAAAACTGTTTTTT | CASSSPRDGTGVNEKLFF
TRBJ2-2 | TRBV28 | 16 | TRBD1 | TGTGCCAGCAGTCTCCGGGACAGGGGGCCCACCGGGGAGCTGTTTTTT | CASSLRDRGPTGELFF
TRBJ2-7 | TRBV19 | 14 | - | TGTGCCAGTAGTCCCAGGGGCGGAACCTACGAGCAGTACTTC | CASSPRGGTYEQYF
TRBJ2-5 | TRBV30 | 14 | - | TGTGCCTGGAGTGTGGGACAATACCAAGAGACCCAGTACTTC | CAWSVGQYQETQYF
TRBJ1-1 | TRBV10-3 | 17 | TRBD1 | TGTGCCATCAGTGGCCGAACCGGGACAGGGTGGAACACTGAAGCTTTCTTT | CAISGRTGTGWNTEAFF
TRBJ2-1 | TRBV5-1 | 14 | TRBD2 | TGCGCCAGCAGCCCGGGGGGACTAAGCCGTTGGCAGTTCTTC | CASSPGGLSRWQFF
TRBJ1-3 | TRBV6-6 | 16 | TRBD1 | TGTGCCAGCAGCCGAGGACAGGGGGTGACTGGAAACACCATATATTTT | CASSRGQGVTGNTIYF
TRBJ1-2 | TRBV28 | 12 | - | TGTGCCAGCAGAGCGGTAGGTGGTGGCTACACCTTC | CASRAVGGGYTF
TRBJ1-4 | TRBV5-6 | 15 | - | TGTGCCAGCAGCCTCTCCTCAGGGGCTAATGAAAAACTGTTTTTT | CASSLSSGANEKLFF
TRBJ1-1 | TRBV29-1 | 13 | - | TGCAGCGTTGGCCCCAGCGTGAACACTGAAGCTTTCTTT | CSVGPSVNTEAFF
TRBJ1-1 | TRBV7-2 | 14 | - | TGTGCCAGCAGCTTAGTCGGGGGTCCCACTGAAGCTTTCTTT | CASSLVGGPTEAFF
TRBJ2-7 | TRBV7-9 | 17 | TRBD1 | TGTGCCAGCTGCGACTCGAGTTGGACAGGGGTCATCTACGAGCAGTACTTC | CASCDSSWTGVIYEQYF
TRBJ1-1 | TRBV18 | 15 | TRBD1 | TGTGCCAGCTCACCGAACACAGGGGAGGATACTGAAGCTTTCTTT | CASSPNTGEDTEAFF
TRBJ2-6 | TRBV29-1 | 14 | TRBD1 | TGCAGCGTATTTGGGACAGCTGGGGCCAACGTCCTGACTTTC | CSVFGTAGANVLTF
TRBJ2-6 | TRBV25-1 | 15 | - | TGTGCCAGCAAGACAGCAAACTCTGGGGCCAACGTCCTGACTTTC | CASKTANSGANVLTF
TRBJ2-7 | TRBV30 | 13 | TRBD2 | TGTGCCGGATGGACTAGCGGGAGTTTCGAGCAGTACTTC | CAGWTSGSFEQYF
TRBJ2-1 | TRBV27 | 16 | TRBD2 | TGTGCCAGCAGACCTATCACTAGCGGGGCCTACAATGAGCAGTTCTTC | CASRPITSGAYNEQFF